The rows below give T cell receptor beta chains drawn from one sample of a study of cytomegalovirus exposure and HLA in healthy donors. Profiled with immunoSEQ multiplex PCR; TCRdb holds only in-frame clones, not every one. The data show about 150,000 clones, with over 60% seen just once and about 13% held by the top ten. The sample comprised PBMCs. These receptors originate from a man between 35 and 55 years old in good health and CMV-seropositive. CDR3s leave out the opening cysteine and the closing phenylalanine or tryptophan. A D gene is named only where the DNA matches it firmly. Clone size is shown for a subset of rows, as once, few, many or a class of expanded clone.

D gene: NA; V gene: TRBV27; clone size: NA; CDR3 protein: ASSPPQGTTGELF
D gene: NA; V gene: TRBV28; clone size: NA; CDR3 protein: ASSRTSGANVLT
D gene: TRBD1; V gene: TRBV18; clone size: once; CDR3 protein: ASSSGQVGMNTEAF
D gene: NA; V gene: TRBV7-3; clone size: NA; CDR3 protein: ASSQVRETEAF
D gene: TRBD2; V gene: TRBV5-1; clone size: NA; CDR3 protein: ASSLGPSGRAVKEYEQY
D gene: NA; V gene: TRBV28; clone size: NA; CDR3 protein: ASPTAPMSKNTIY
D gene: TRBD1; V gene: TRBV18; clone size: NA; CDR3 protein: ASSPGTGMELF
D gene: NA; V gene: TRBV7-9; clone size: NA; CDR3 protein: ASSTQMNTEAF
D gene: NA; V gene: TRBV2; clone size: NA; CDR3 protein: ASSEYGGEGIGYT
D gene: NA; V gene: TRBV4-1; clone size: NA; CDR3 protein: ASSQDVGQQPQH
D gene: TRBD1; V gene: TRBV29-1; clone size: NA; CDR3 protein: SVAGQAHT
D gene: TRBD2; V gene: TRBV7-8; clone size: NA; CDR3 protein: ASSFQTLAGPYEQY
D gene: NA; V gene: TRBV6-5; clone size: NA; CDR3 protein: ASSRTENTEAF
D gene: TRBD1; V gene: TRBV7-2; clone size: few; CDR3 protein: ASSLGTGTYEQY
D gene: TRBD1; V gene: TRBV6-5; clone size: once; CDR3 protein: ASRGTGFFGYT
D gene: NA; V gene: TRBV20-1; clone size: NA; CDR3 protein: SAIHDTEAF
D gene: NA; V gene: TRBV15; clone size: NA; CDR3 protein: ATSRDLGSYNEQF
D gene: NA; V gene: TRBV7-9; clone size: NA; CDR3 protein: ASSLVGGYEQY
D gene: NA; V gene: TRBV10-2; clone size: NA; CDR3 protein: ASSLGVDGNTIY
D gene: TRBD1; V gene: TRBV11-2; clone size: NA; CDR3 protein: ASSSQTGGNYGYT
D gene: TRBD1; V gene: TRBV27; clone size: once; CDR3 protein: ASSPYRDRINTEAF
D gene: NA; V gene: TRBV7-9; clone size: NA; CDR3 protein: ASSFPGVTNEKLF
D gene: NA; V gene: TRBV18; clone size: NA; CDR3 protein: ASSPMNTEAF
D gene: NA; V gene: TRBV7-9; clone size: NA; CDR3 protein: ASSPNRGSNQPQH
D gene: NA; V gene: TRBV27; clone size: once; CDR3 protein: ASSLQGSYGYT
D gene: TRBD2; V gene: TRBV6-1; clone size: NA; CDR3 protein: ASMKTSGSYNEQF
D gene: TRBD1; V gene: TRBV7-3; clone size: NA; CDR3 protein: ASSYGQDADTQY
D gene: TRBD2; V gene: TRBV6-5; clone size: NA; CDR3 protein: ASKPGLVVHGELF
D gene: TRBD1; V gene: TRBV6-5; clone size: NA; CDR3 protein: ASSRSDREFVTQY
D gene: NA; V gene: TRBV9; clone size: once; CDR3 protein: ASSVAPGGKDTQY
D gene: TRBD2; V gene: TRBV5-1; clone size: few; CDR3 protein: ASRVAGVDEQY
D gene: TRBD2; V gene: TRBV7-9; clone size: NA; CDR3 protein: ASGLAMYEQY
D gene: TRBD2; V gene: TRBV2; clone size: NA; CDR3 protein: ASQLAGPYEQY
D gene: NA; V gene: TRBV28; clone size: NA; CDR3 protein: ASSSQGYGYT
D gene: TRBD2; V gene: TRBV11-2; clone size: once; CDR3 protein: ASSRRTSGTDTQY
D gene: TRBD2; V gene: TRBV28; clone size: NA; CDR3 protein: ASNGRGGSYEQY
D gene: TRBD1; V gene: TRBV28; clone size: NA; CDR3 protein: ASSLGTGLPYEQY
D gene: TRBD1; V gene: TRBV7-9; clone size: NA; CDR3 protein: ASSNRGPNTEAF